This entry concerns a single T cell receptor beta chain. What it binds is not known. Germline V CDR1 and CDR2: SQVTM, ANQGSEA. CDR3 length equals 13 residues. The V end lost 3 bases, the J end lost 1 base, and 9 bases lay between the germline ends. This sample was taken from a study of T cell responses to AZD1222 COVID-19 vaccine. Study details: Pooling covered second doses at about 4 or about 12 weeks.

Profiled with immunoSEQ multiplex PCR; TCRdb holds only in-frame clones, not every one. The sample lists around 99,000 clones; around 90% were seen once. Study-wide results and limits: Among the donors, most were white British and more were female, and clonal diversity was possibly underestimated.

This sequence joins TRBV29-1 and TRBJ1-1; no firm D call. This TCR was recovered from an adult in good health. Here the sequenced sample was peripheral blood, taken on day 0 of AZD1222 vaccination. In nucleotides, the CDR3 is TGCAGCGTTGACATGCGACAGAACACTGAAGCTTTCTTT. Amino acids: CSVDMRQNTEAFF.